This T cell receptor beta chain appears in the sequencing data of a study of blood T cell repertoires in COVID-19. Study summary: The United States, Italy and Spain provided the acute and convalescent COVID-19 samples. From T cells, B-cell-depleted T cells, or PBMCs came the material, which was cDNA or gDNA.

The data were produced by immunoSEQ multiplex PCR, yet TCRdb's version contains in-frame clones alone and is incomplete. Of fewer than 250,000 clones listed, more than 75% are singletons. The CDR3 is made up of 15 amino acids. Germline V gene data show CDR1 as MNHNY and CDR2 as SVGAGI (reference sequence). J lost 2 bases, V lost 5 bases, and 8 bases had no gene match. The receptor comes from a human donor in a cohort sampled during active COVID-19. V and J are TRBV6-6 and TRBJ2-7; TRBD2 agrees at 8 bases. The sample was peripheral blood. The CDR3: CASSLLADLTYEQYF. In DNA form, the CDR3 reads TGTGCCAGCAGTCTACTAGCGGACCTTACCTACGAGCAGTACTTC.